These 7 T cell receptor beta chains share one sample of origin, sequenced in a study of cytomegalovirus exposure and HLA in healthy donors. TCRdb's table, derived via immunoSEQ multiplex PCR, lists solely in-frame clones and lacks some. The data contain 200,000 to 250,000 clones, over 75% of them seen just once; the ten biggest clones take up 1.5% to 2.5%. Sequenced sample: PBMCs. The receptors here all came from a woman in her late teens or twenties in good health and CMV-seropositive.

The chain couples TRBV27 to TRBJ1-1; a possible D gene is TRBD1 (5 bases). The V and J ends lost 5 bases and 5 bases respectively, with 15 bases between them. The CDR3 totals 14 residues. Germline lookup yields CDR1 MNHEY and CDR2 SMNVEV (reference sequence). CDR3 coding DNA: TGTGCCAGCAGTCCCGCATCGGAGGGGACTGAAGCTTTCTTT. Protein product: CASSPASEGTEAFF.

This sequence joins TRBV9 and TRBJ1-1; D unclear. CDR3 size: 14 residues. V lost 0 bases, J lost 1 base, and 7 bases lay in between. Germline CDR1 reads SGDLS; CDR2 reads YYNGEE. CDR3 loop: CASSVAHKNTEAFF. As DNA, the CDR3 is TGTGCCAGCAGCGTAGCCCACAAGAACACTGAAGCTTTCTTT.

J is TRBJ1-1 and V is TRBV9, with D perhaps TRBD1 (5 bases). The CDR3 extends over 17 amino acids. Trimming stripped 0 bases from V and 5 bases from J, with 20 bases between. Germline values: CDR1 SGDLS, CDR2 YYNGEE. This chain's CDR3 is CASSVGIPGHRSTEAFF. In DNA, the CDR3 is TGTGCCAGCAGCGTAGGGATACCAGGGCATCGTTCAACTGAAGCTTTCTTT.

In DNA form, the CDR3 reads TGTGCCAGCAGCTTGTCTTTCATGGGGACAGGGTTGCACGAGCAGTACTTC. Amino acid sequence: CASSLSFMGTGLHEQYF. The chain recombines TRBV5-5 with TRBJ2-7; 9 nucleotides line up with TRBD1. With 1 base clipped from V and 5 bases from J, the junction kept 13 bases outside the gene matches. The CDR3 is 17 amino acids. Germline V gives CDR1 SGHKS, CDR2 YYEKEE (reference sequence).

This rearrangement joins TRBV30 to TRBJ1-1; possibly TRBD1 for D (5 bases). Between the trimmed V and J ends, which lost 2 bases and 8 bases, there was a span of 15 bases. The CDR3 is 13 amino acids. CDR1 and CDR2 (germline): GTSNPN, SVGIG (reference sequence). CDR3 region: CAWSQDRSLEAFF. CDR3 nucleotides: TGTGCCTGGAGTCAAGACAGATCTCTAGAAGCTTTCTTT.

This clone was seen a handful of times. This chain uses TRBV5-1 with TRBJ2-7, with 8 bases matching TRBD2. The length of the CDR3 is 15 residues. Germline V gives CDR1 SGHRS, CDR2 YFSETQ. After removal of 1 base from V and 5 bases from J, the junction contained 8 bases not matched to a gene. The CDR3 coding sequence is TGCGCCAGCAGCTTGAGGACTAGCTCTGGCCACGAGCAGTACTTC. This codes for CASSLRTSSGHEQYF.

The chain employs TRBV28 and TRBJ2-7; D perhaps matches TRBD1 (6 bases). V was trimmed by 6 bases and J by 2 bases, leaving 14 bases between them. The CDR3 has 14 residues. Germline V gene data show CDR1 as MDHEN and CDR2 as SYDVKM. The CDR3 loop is CASRNRAETYEQYF. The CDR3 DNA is TGTGCCAGCAGGAACAGGGCCGAGACCTACGAGCAGTACTTC.